This TCR beta chain appears in the sequencing data of a study of blood T cell repertoires in COVID-19 (dated by TCRdb to 2020 to 2021). At the level of the whole study: Samples covering the acute and convalescent phases of COVID-19 were provided by collaborators in the United States, Italy and Spain. The prospective study material was composed of cDNA or gDNA derived from T cells, B-cell-depleted T cells, or PBMCs. Subjects who had been exposed to COVID-19, were actively infected with it, or had recovered from it provided the deeply sampled blood TCRbeta repertoires that made up the dataset. The repertoires were released in a freely available public database intended as a resource for research on the immune response to SARS-CoV-2. Samples were obtained from the ongoing ImmuneRACE study (first 160 participants) and from 1,254 subjects provided by 6 global collaborators. The sample metadata nearly always contained a de-identified subject ID, COVID-19 status, age in years and sex. HLA class I and class II types, where available, came from metadata supplied by the sample provider rather than from assay-based typing.

The CDR3, cysteine through phenylalanine, is 14 amino acids long. CDR3 DNA only is kept here, 42 bases in frame from base 1. The junction shows trimming of 5 bases on V and 6 bases on J, plus 16 bases between the germline ends. Per the germline V gene (reference sequence), LNHDA is the CDR1 and SQIVND is the CDR2. The collaborating institutions used their own protocols to collect whole blood in K2EDTA tubes. For TCRbeta analysis, collaborators shipped samples in one of three forms: frozen whole blood, isolated PBMCs, or DNA extracted from either of those sample types. For this clone: What this receptor recognizes is not known. Per-base quality was not reported, and no clone a single base away is much larger than it.

TCRbeta CDR3 regions were amplified from genomic DNA by means of the immunoSEQ Assay, a bias-controlled multiplex PCR. The source study handled its data this way. The number of nucleated cells in each sample was estimated from the amplification of reference gene primers within the assay. To quantify the absolute abundance of each unique TCRbeta CDR3 rearrangement, sequence reads were collapsed and filtered. For each sample, productive Simpson clonality was calculated as the square root of Simpson's diversity index across productive rearrangements. This immuneACCESS table, as held by TCRdb, lists in-frame sequences with V and J called but not all clones. Of the missing ones, under half trace to an unresolved V gene in checked studies; the others have no known cause. V and J calls and clone size are as listed in that table; D and trimming were resolved from the DNA. In all, the sample holds around 100,000 clones, and around 80% of those were seen once. The ten largest clones take up 24% of the sample.

Here is what the overall study found, with its caveats: Clinical and demographic metadata were provided uncurated, with the amount varying by source and participant.

The V gene is TRBV19 and the J gene is TRBJ1-1; a tentative D match to TRBD1 spans 6 bases. Input material: peripheral blood. This clonotype originated in a human donor in a cohort sampled during active COVID-19. CDR3 reads: CASSWQGLSAEAFF. Here is the DNA: TGTGCCAGTAGTTGGCAGGGGCTTTCGGCTGAAGCTTTCTTT.